Presented here are 26 T cell receptor beta chains from one specimen sequenced in a study of T cells in Graves' hyperthyroidism and ophthalmopathy. Amplification targeted TCR beta CDR3 regions from RNA transcripts. The TCR CDR3 was amplified in a first-round RT-PCR using the HTBI primer set. MiXCR, applied by TCRdb to the multiplex PCR reads, yields one record per CDR3 protein. The table shows 400,000 to 600,000 distinct CDR3 sequences, with around 21% occurring only once. The sample was blood. The receptors originated from a man aged 18 to 29 with Graves' hyperthyroidism.

A few counts support this clonotype. The chain couples TRBV7-9 to TRBJ2-5, with D tentatively TRBD1 or TRBD2 (5 bases each). The germline gives CDR1 SEHNR, CDR2 FQNEAQ (reference sequence). The CDR3 loop spans 16 amino acids. The V end lost 4 bases, the J end lost 5 bases, and 20 bases lay between the germline ends. CDR3 coding DNA: TGTGCCAGCAGCTCAAACCGGGAACAGGAGCTGGAGACCCAGTACTTC. This encodes CASSSNREQELETQYF. Looking up the rest from reference TRBV7-9 and TRBJ2-5 gives the full variable domain: DTGVSQNPRHKITKRGQNVTFRCDPISEHNRLYWYRQTLGQGPEFLTYFQNEAQLEKSRLLSDRFSAERPKGSFSTLEIQRTEQGDSAMYLCASSSNREQELETQYFGPGTRLLVL.

This chain connects TRBV9 to TRBJ1-2; 9 bases fit TRBD1. Losses at the gene ends were 0 bases for V and 4 bases for J; bases not matched to a gene: 13. Per the germline V gene, CDR1 is SGDLS and CDR2 is YYNGEE. The CDR3 is made up of 18 amino acids. The CDR3 nucleotides are TGTGCCAGCAGCGTAGGCGACGGAGGGACAGGGTGGACCTATGGCTACACCTTC. Translation gives CASSVGDGGTGWTYGYTF.

This clonotype was counted at least ten times. The chain has TRBV12-3 or TRBV12-4 and TRBJ2-2; maybe TRBD1 (6 bases). The CDR3 is 14 residues long. V dropped 6 bases and J dropped 2 bases, with 10 bases sitting between them. The CDR3 DNA sequence: TGTGCCAGCAGCTCGGGACACAACACCGGGGAGCTGTTTTTT. Protein product: CASSSGHNTGELFF.

There are many counts of this clonotype. The junction departs from germline at one end; a sequencing error may be responsible. The chain couples TRBV7-6 to TRBJ2-7; 8 bases are shared with TRBD1. Germline-derived CDR1 and CDR2 are SGHVS and FNYEAQ. CDR3 length equals 16 residues. DNA for the CDR3: TGTGCCAGCAGCTTAGCATTTGGGGACAGGAACTACGGGCAGTACTTC. Its protein product is CASSLAFGDRNYGQYF.

This rearrangement joins TRBV11-3 to TRBJ1-3, with D unclear. V lost 1 base and J 0 bases, leaving 10 bases between the germline ends. Germline V gives CDR1 SGHNT, CDR2 YENEEA. The CDR3 sequence is 16 residues long. CDR3 nucleotide sequence: TGTGCCAGCAGCTTAGGACTGCAGCTCTCTGGAAACACCATATATTTT. The encoded protein is CASSLGLQLSGNTIYF.

With regard to this clonotype: Being one base from a much bigger clone, this may be a read error. The chain uses TRBV2 and TRBJ2-2; D might be TRBD2 (5 bases). CDR3 size: 14 residues. The germline V gene encodes CDR1 SNHLY and CDR2 FYNNEI. This chain's CDR3 is CASSDESLTGELCF. CDR3 bases: TGTGCCAGCAGTGATGAAAGCCTGACCGGGGAGCTGTGTTTT.

In its sample, this clonotype was seen many times. V usage is TRBV6-5 and J usage is TRBJ1-1; D gene uncertain. The CDR3 loop spans 12 amino acids. V was clipped by 6 bases and J by 4 bases, with 9 bases between them. Germline V lookup: CDR1 MNHEY, CDR2 SVGAGI. CDR3 in amino acids: CASRVSGTEAFF. The CDR3 nucleotides are TGTGCCAGCAGGGTAAGTGGCACTGAAGCTTTCTTT.

About this clonotype itself: One base away lies a much larger clone, so this may be a sequencing read error. The V call is TRBV12-3 or TRBV12-4, the J call TRBJ2-5; TRBD2 matches at 8 bases. With V trimmed by 6 bases and J by 5 bases, 5 bases remained unmatched. The CDR3 has 13 amino acids. CDR3 nucleotides: TGTGCCAGCAGCCAGACTAGCGCGGAGACCCAGTACTTC. This translates into CASSQTSAETQYF.

This clonotype was observed at least ten times. This sequence joins TRBV15 and TRBJ2-2, with D possibly TRBD2 on 6 matching bases. Trimming took 1 base from V and 7 from J, leaving 13 bases between them. CDR1 LNHNV and CDR2 YYDKDF come from the germline V gene (reference sequence). The CDR3 covers 15 residues. The CDR3, as DNA: TGTGCCACCAGCAGAGGCAGGGAGGAAGGCGGGGAGCTGTTTTTT. Its translation is CATSRGREEGGELFF.

The gene calls are TRBV3-1 and TRBJ1-1; weak D call: TRBD1 (6 bases). CDR1 is LGHDT, CDR2 YNNKEL, per germline (reference sequence). This CDR3 spans 16 amino acids. The V end lost 4 bases, the J end lost 2 bases, and 17 bases lay between the germline ends. This CDR3 is CASSLRPTGRNTEAFF. In DNA, the CDR3 is TGTGCCAGCAGCCTTCGCCCTACAGGGCGCAACACTGAAGCTTTCTTT.

This clonotype has ten or more counts. This chain links TRBV18 with TRBJ1-2; D ambiguous. Germline assignment: CDR1 KGHSH and CDR2 LQKENI. This CDR3 has 12 residues. V lost 2 bases and J lost 8, with 9 bases in between. The CDR3 nucleotides read TGTGCCAGCTCACCAAGGGCAGACGGCTACACCTTC. Its protein is CASSPRADGYTF.

In its sample, this clonotype was seen many times. V gene TRBV6-1 combines with J gene TRBJ2-2; 8 nucleotides line up with TRBD1. The CDR3 contains 15 residues. The junction had 8 bases not matched to a gene; V was cut back by 7 bases and J by 4 bases. Germline V gives CDR1 MNHNS, CDR2 SASEGT. The DNA for the CDR3 is TGTGCCAGCAAGCTTGGACAGGGATTCACCGGGGAGCTGTTTTTT. It is translated as CASKLGQGFTGELFF.

This clonotype was detected only a few times. The chain couples TRBV6-4 to TRBJ2-7; D is perhaps TRBD1 (5 bases). The germline V gene has CDR1 MRHNA and CDR2 SNTAGT. V was clipped by 4 bases and J by 3 bases, with 16 bases between them. This CDR3 has 15 amino acids. CDR3 bases: TGTGCCAGCAGTGCCTCGACAGTTGCGAACTACGAGCAGTACTTC. This gives the protein CASSASTVANYEQYF.

The V gene is TRBV6-5, the J gene TRBJ1-5; D gene unclear. With 3 bases removed from V and 6 bases from J, the gap between germline ends came to 18 bases. Germline values: CDR1 MNHEY, CDR2 SVGAGI. The CDR3 covers 16 residues. CDR3 sequence (DNA): TGTGCCAGCAGTTATGACGGTGGGAGGGCATCTCAGCCCCAGCATTTT. Its translation: CASSYDGGRASQPQHF.

This clonotype turned up a few times. This chain connects TRBV6-1 to TRBJ1-5, with 9 nucleotides matching TRBD1. CDR1 and CDR2 from the germline V gene are MNHNS and SASEGT. This CDR3 is 14 amino acids long. V trimming: 4 bases; J trimming: 7 bases; junction bases outside the gene matches: 5. The CDR3 DNA reads as TGTGCCAGCAGTGGAAGACAGGGGGGACAGCCCCAGCATTTT. Amino acids: CASSGRQGGQPQHF.

The chain carries TRBV11-2 and TRBJ1-3; D not resolved. Germline lookup yields CDR1 SGHAT and CDR2 FQNNGV. V was cut by 5 bases and J by 3 bases, with 8 bases left in between. The CDR3 totals 13 residues. The CDR3 region has the DNA TGTGCCAGCAGCCTACAGCTTGGAAACACCATATATTTT. Protein sequence: CASSLQLGNTIYF. Based on the CDR3 plus reference TRBV11-2 and TRBJ1-3, the full variable domain is EAGVAQSPRYKIIEKRQSVAFWCNPISGHATLYWYQQILGQGPKLLIQFQNNGVVDDSQLPKDRFSAERLKGVDSTLKIQPAKLEDSAVYLCASSLQLGNTIYFGEGSWLTVV.

This clonotype was recorded at least ten times. The CDR3 DNA reads TGTGCCAGCAGTTACTCTTCAGGGGTGTACTTC. This gives the protein CASSYSSGVYF. The J gene is TRBJ2-7, the V gene TRBV6-2 or TRBV6-3; a possible D gene is TRBD1 (6 bases). CDR1 is MNHEY and CDR2 is SVGEGT in the germline V gene. The CDR3 consists of 11 residues. Trimming removed 0 bases at V and 12 bases at J, with 9 bases between.

V is TRBV28 and J is TRBJ2-7, with 12 positions matching TRBD2. The CDR3 is 15 residues long. The ends lost 7 bases at V and 5 bases at J; junction bases unmatched: 9. In germline, CDR1 is MDHEN, CDR2 SYDVKM. In DNA, the CDR3 is TGTGCCAGCACCCTCGGTGGGACTAGCGGGCACGAGCAGTACTTC. Its protein product is CASTLGGTSGHEQYF.

The rearrangement links TRBV7-9 to TRBJ2-2; D perhaps matches TRBD2 (5 bases). Germline lookup yields CDR1 SEHNR and CDR2 FQNEAQ (reference sequence). The CDR3 length is 13 residues. V lost 5 bases to trimming and J lost 6 bases, with 10 bases between them. CDR3 loop: CASSPGDPGELFF. The CDR3 DNA follows: TGTGCCAGCAGCCCCGGGGATCCCGGGGAGCTGTTTTTT.

The rearrangement uses TRBV7-2 and TRBJ1-1; tentatively, D is TRBD1 (5 bases). From germline, CDR1 is SGHTA and CDR2 FQGNSA. V gave up 5 bases and J gave up 5 bases, with 15 bases separating them. The CDR3 spans 14 residues. CDR3 in amino acids: CASSPASGITEAFF. The CDR3 DNA follows: TGTGCCAGCAGCCCCGCCTCAGGGATTACTGAAGCTTTCTTT. Drawing the rest from reference TRBV7-2 and TRBJ1-1, the complete variable domain is GAGVSQSPSNKVTEKGKDVELRCDPISGHTALYWYRQSLGQGLEFLIYFQGNSAPDKSGLPSDRFSAERTGGSVSTLTIQRTQQEDSAVYLCASSPASGITEAFFGQGTRLTVV.

This clonotype was recorded many times. The genes are TRBV6-1 and TRBJ1-5, with D maybe TRBD1 (6 bases). The CDR3 has 15 amino acids. Germline CDR1 is MNHNS and CDR2 is SASEGT. V dropped 1 base and J dropped 6 bases, with 13 bases sitting between them. The CDR3 DNA reads as TGTGCCAGCAGTGAAGGGCCGGAGGGGGGTCAGCCCCAGCATTTT. As protein: CASSEGPEGGQPQHF.

This clonotype was recorded at least ten times. The chain uses TRBV28 and TRBJ1-1, with TRBD1 matching over 9 bases. The CDR3 covers 17 residues. CDR1 and CDR2 from the germline V gene are MDHEN and SYDVKM. J lost 5 bases, V lost 6 bases, and 16 bases had no gene match. CDR3 residues: CASSPTRDRVRGTEAFF. CDR3 coding DNA: TGTGCCAGCAGCCCGACCCGGGACAGGGTAAGAGGAACTGAAGCTTTCTTT. The full variable domain, rest sourced from reference TRBV28 and TRBJ1-1, is DVKVTQSSRYLVKRTGEKVFLECVQDMDHENMFWYRQDPGLGLRLIYFSYDVKMKEKGDIPEGYSVSREKKERFSLILESASTNQTSMYLCASSPTRDRVRGTEAFFGQGTRLTVV.

This clonotype was picked up many times. The genes are TRBV27 and TRBJ2-7; 7 bases are shared with TRBD1. V gave up 5 bases and J gave up 2 bases; unmatched junction bases: 9. Germline V gene sequence: CDR1 MNHEY, CDR2 SMNVEV (reference sequence). CDR3 length: 15 amino acids. CDR3 coding DNA: TGTGCCAGCAGTCTCCGGGACAGCAGCCCCTACGAGCAGTACTTC. This codes for CASSLRDSSPYEQYF.

The table lists this clonotype with many counts. The V gene is TRBV12-3 or TRBV12-4, the J gene TRBJ2-5; maybe TRBD1 (6 bases). Trimming shortened V by 6 bases and J by 2 bases, and 16 bases separated the two germline ends. The CDR3 sequence is 15 residues long. The CDR3 protein is CASSPPLTGQETQYF. The CDR3 nucleotides read TGTGCCAGCAGCCCCCCCCTTACAGGGCAAGAGACCCAGTACTTC.

V gene TRBV12-3 or TRBV12-4 combines with J gene TRBJ2-4; 9 bases fit TRBD2. Trimming took 4 bases from V and 0 from J; bases not matched to a gene: 13. This CDR3 has 19 residues. CDR3 coding DNA: TGTGCCAGCAGTTCCCAGCGGGGGGCACTCCGAATAGCCAAAAACATTCAGTACTTC. This encodes CASSSQRGALRIAKNIQYF.

This clonotype was recorded at least ten times. The V and J genes are TRBV2 and TRBJ2-5; D may be TRBD1 or TRBD2 (5 bases each). The CDR3 is 18 amino acids. The V and J ends lost 6 bases and 2 bases respectively, with 25 bases between them. Germline V gene lookup returns CDR1 SNHLY and CDR2 FYNNEI. The CDR3 bases are TGTGCCAGCAGCCTCAATTTAGGGGAGCCGAGGGATCAAGAGACCCAGTACTTC. The encoded protein is CASSLNLGEPRDQETQYF.